This T cell receptor beta chain is from a study of T cells in localized non-small cell lung cancer. Findings of the study overall: Clonality peaked in uninvolved adjacent lung rather than tumor. Longer overall survival accompanied higher blood T cell density. Sequencing was limited to one tumor region, leaving the possibility of heterogeneity open. Adjacent lung exhibited a median of 57 among the 100 most abundant tumor clones.

CDR1 GTSNPN and CDR2 SVGIG come from the germline V gene (reference sequence). Trimming cost V 4 bases and J 1 base, with 14 bases left between them. This CDR3 is built from 15 residues. Assay used: immunoSEQ multiplex PCR; TCRdb lists only in-frame clones, some missing. The sample contains 70,000 to 100,000 clones, approximately 80% of which appear only once. About this clone itself: Its specificity is not known.

The V call is TRBV30, the J call TRBJ1-3; D ambiguous. The receptor's source is a female donor of 60 years or more with stage I lung adenocarcinoma. Sequenced here: peripheral blood, sampled before any cancer treatment. CDR3 sequence reads: CAWTKAGGSGNTIYF. In DNA, the CDR3 is TGTGCCTGGACGAAGGCAGGAGGTTCTGGAAACACCATATATTTT.